These 15 T cell receptor beta chains came from one sample sequenced in a study of CD8+ T cells in alopecia areata. Treatment reported: oral pan-JAK inhibitor, 5-10 mg twice daily. Extraction and reverse transcription of RNA yielded cDNA as the sequencing template. TCRdb's table, derived via immunoSEQ multiplex PCR, lists solely in-frame clones and lacks some. The table includes 90,000 to 120,000 clones, about four fifths detected once. The sample here was CD8+ T cells sorted from blood, taken at week 24, from a patient treated with tofacitinib. Receptor source: a human donor with alopecia areata.

The chain carries TRBV5-5 and TRBJ1-5; D call uncertain. V was pared by 4 bases and J by 0 bases, with 14 bases between. CDR1 and CDR2 (germline): SGHKS, YYEKEE (reference sequence). The CDR3 has 16 residues. The CDR3 region is CASSQDFGFSNQPQHF. The CDR3 nucleotides are TGTGCCAGCAGCCAAGATTTCGGTTTTAGCAATCAGCCCCAGCATTTT.

This rearrangement joins TRBV4-1 to TRBJ1-5; D gene unclear. CDR3 size: 14 residues. Between the trimmed V and J ends, which lost 0 bases and 7 bases, there was a span of 10 bases. The germline gives CDR1 MGHRA, CDR2 YSYEKL. Written as DNA, the CDR3 is TGCGCCAGCAGCCAAGAATGGGCCGACCAGCCCCAGCATTTT. Protein: CASSQEWADQPQHF.

This clone was seen just once. The J gene is TRBJ2-4, the V gene TRBV29-1; D is perhaps TRBD2 (6 bases). Germline-derived CDR1 and CDR2 are SQVTM and ANQGSEA. The V end was cut by 6 bases, the J end by 4 bases, with 16 bases between. CDR3 size: 14 residues. DNA for the CDR3: TGCAGCGTCCAAATACCTAGCGCGAAAAACATTCAGTACTTC. This encodes CSVQIPSAKNIQYF.

The chain couples TRBV2 to TRBJ2-3; D gene unclear. Trimming removed 6 bases from V and 2 bases from J, with 12 bases in between. This CDR3 has 14 amino acids. Germline CDR1 and CDR2: SNHLY and FYNNEI. The CDR3 spells CASSDSQNTDTQYF. The DNA for the CDR3 is TGTGCCAGCAGCGATTCTCAGAACACAGATACGCAGTATTTT.

The chain is built from TRBV29-1 and TRBJ2-7; D gene unclear. The CDR3 extends over 13 amino acids. Germline CDR1 SQVTM, CDR2 ANQGSEA. V was clipped by 2 bases and J by 0 bases, with 8 bases between them. DNA for the CDR3: TGCAGCGTTGAACTGGATAGCTCCTACGAGCAGTACTTC. Translation: CSVELDSSYEQYF.

V gene TRBV27 combines with J gene TRBJ2-5, with 9 bases aligning to TRBD1. V shed 2 bases, J shed 5 bases, and the junction held 9 bases outside the gene matches. This CDR3 has 16 residues. Germline V CDR1 and CDR2: MNHEY, SMNVEV (reference sequence). The CDR3 nucleotides read TGTGCCAGCAGTTTAAGTCTCGCGACAGGGGGTGAGACCCAGTACTTC. It translates to CASSLSLATGGETQYF.

The genes are TRBV11-2 and TRBJ2-3; TRBD2 matches at 11 bases. The CDR3 is 18 amino acids. Germline V gene sequence: CDR1 SGHAT, CDR2 FQNNGV. V lost 7 bases to trimming and J lost 4 bases; unmatched junction nucleotides: 16. The CDR3 loop is CASTPRMVAGGRADTQYF. For the CDR3, the DNA is TGTGCCAGCACCCCTCGAATGGTAGCGGGGGGGCGGGCAGATACGCAGTATTTT.

The chain links TRBV29-1 to TRBJ1-1; D unclear. V dropped 3 bases and J dropped 0 bases, with 11 bases sitting between them. Per germline, CDR1 SQVTM and CDR2 ANQGSEA. CDR3 length: 14 amino acids. DNA for the CDR3: TGCAGCGTTGAGTTCGTAGGATTGAACACTGAAGCTTTCTTT. Translated: CSVEFVGLNTEAFF.

This clone appeared a single time. V and J are TRBV5-5 and TRBJ2-7; perhaps TRBD1 as D (5 bases). The CDR3 loop spans 15 amino acids. Trimming pared 6 bases from V and 2 bases from J, leaving 18 bases between. CDR1 SGHKS and CDR2 YYEKEE come from the germline V gene (reference sequence). In nucleotides, the CDR3 is TGTGCCAGCACCCGGTGGGGCAGGTCGCCCTACGAGCAGTACTTC. Amino acid sequence: CASTRWGRSPYEQYF.

V is TRBV30 and J is TRBJ2-1; no definite D call. CDR3 size: 12 residues. Trimming stripped 2 bases from V and 5 bases from J, with 7 bases between. From germline, CDR1 is GTSNPN and CDR2 SVGIG (reference sequence). CDR3 sequence: CAWSLSDNEQFF. CDR3 bases: TGTGCCTGGAGTCTCTCGGACAATGAGCAGTTCTTC.

The rearrangement links TRBV7-9 to TRBJ1-1; D unresolved. CDR3 size: 14 residues. Trimming removed 6 bases at V and 5 bases at J, with 16 bases between. Germline loops: CDR1 SEHNR, CDR2 FQNEAQ (reference sequence). CDR3 residues: CASSPDRLGTEAFF. CDR3 DNA: TGTGCCAGCAGTCCGGACCGTCTGGGGACTGAAGCTTTCTTT. Filled out from reference TRBV7-9 and TRBJ1-1, the complete variable domain reads DTGVSQNPRHKITKRGQNVTFRCDPISEHNRLYWYRQTLGQGPEFLTYFQNEAQLEKSRLLSDRFSAERPKGSFSTLEIQRTEQGDSAMYLCASSPDRLGTEAFFGQGTRLTVV.

The rearrangement links TRBV4-2 to TRBJ2-5; D may match TRBD1 or TRBD2 (6 bases each). Between the trimmed V and J ends, which lost 4 bases and 2 bases, there was a span of 17 bases. The CDR3 spans 16 residues. Germline V CDR1 and CDR2: LGHNA, YNFKEQ. CDR3 sequence reads: CASSPPSGALQETQYF. CDR3 nucleotide sequence: TGTGCCAGCAGCCCACCTTCGGGGGCTCTACAAGAGACCCAGTACTTC.

The chain combines TRBV15 with TRBJ2-1, with a possible D match to TRBD2 (6 bases). The ends were cut back, 3 bases at V and 5 bases at J, with 8 bases in the middle. Germline V gives CDR1 LNHNV, CDR2 YYDKDF (reference sequence). This CDR3 has 13 amino acids. The CDR3 reads CATSREGDNEQFF. CDR3 sequence (DNA): TGTGCCACCAGCAGGGAGGGCGACAATGAGCAGTTCTTC.

The table lists this clone with a few counts. The chain is built from TRBV4-1 and TRBJ2-7; 9 nucleotides line up with TRBD1. This CDR3 region has 17 residues. Germline loops: CDR1 MGHRA, CDR2 YSYEKL. Losses at the gene ends were 2 bases for V and 1 base for J; bases not matched to a gene: 9. The CDR3 DNA is TGCGCCAGCAGCCAAATTTTCGAGACAGGGGGTTCCTACGAGCAGTACTTC. This codes for CASSQIFETGGSYEQYF.

The J gene is TRBJ2-2, the V gene TRBV29-1; no clear D gene. CDR1 is SQVTM, CDR2 ANQGSEA, per germline. This CDR3 comprises 13 residues. The CDR3 sequence: CGLRLIDTGELFF. Here the CDR3 DNA reads TGCGGCCTGAGGTTGATAGACACCGGGGAGCTGTTTTTT.